The T cell receptor beta chain described here comes from a study of PD-L1 blockade in urothelial cancer. Study context: About 85% of the 29 patients were men with bladder-origin urothelial cancer.

Profiling relied on immunoSEQ multiplex PCR, and the TCRdb table lists in-frame clones only, not all of them. The sample shows under 150,000 clones, around 89% of them seen only once. Time point: peripheral blood 6 weeks after treatment start. The table lists this clone with a count of one. This CDR3 region has 16 residues. The chain uses TRBV21-1 and TRBJ1-5; the table's D call TRBD1 went unverified against the DNA. TRBV21-1 has pseudogene status. The receptor's source is a man in his fifties or sixties with urothelial cancer. This specimen consisted of PBMCs, obtained around atezolizumab (anti-PD-L1) treatment. The CDR3: CASSSQTVNSNQPQHF. CDR3 DNA: TGTGCCAGCAGCTCGCAGACAGTTAATAGCAATCAGCCCCAGCATTTT.